Listed here is a single T cell receptor (beta chain). The antigen it binds to is not known. Base-call qualities are not available, and no considerably larger clone is one nucleotide away. To estimate absolute template abundance from read counts, synthetic TCR analog templates were spiked into each PCR. TCRbeta CDR3 regions were amplified from genomic DNA with bias-controlled V and J gene primers using the immunoSEQ assay. Sequencing of rearranged TCRbeta segments was done at approximately 20X coverage. As for the authors' bioinformatics: Clustering was used to correct sequencing errors, and CDR3s were annotated against IMGT so that V, D and J genes could be assigned. Downstream analyses used only productive TCRbeta rearrangements, leaving out any out-of-frame or stop-codon sequences. Clonality was calculated as one minus the Shannon entropy normalized by the log of the number of unique productive sequences. Fisher's exact test with Benjamini-Hochberg correction, using a cutoff of adjusted p below 0.01, was how clones that differed between time points or between blood and tumor were identified. TCRdb holds this immuneACCESS table with in-frame rearrangements only. Some clones are missing; in checked studies, unresolved V genes explain under half, and the rest has no known cause. V, J and clone size are those of that table, while D and trimming were read from the DNA. This sample is represented by about 120,000 clones; 80% to 90% of them were singletons. About 1.8% of the sample is held by the ten biggest clonotypes.

The cysteine opens and the phenylalanine closes a CDR3 of 16 amino acids. Just the 48-base CDR3 DNA is kept, in frame starting at base 1. According to the germline V gene, CDR1 reads KGHSH and CDR2 reads LQKENI. Germline trimming amounts to 2 bases on V and 6 bases on J, with 9 as the count of junction bases outside the gene matches. Interpreted using the paper, the time point label stands for: peripheral blood 6 weeks after treatment start. The cohort comprised 25 to 35 patients with locally advanced or metastatic urothelial carcinoma treated at Memorial Sloan Kettering on a trial protocol. Peripheral blood mononuclear cells were collected from each patient pretreatment and during treatment, giving between 1 and 8 total time points per patient. The Qiagen DNeasy Blood extraction kit was used to purify genomic DNA from total PBMCs and tumor samples. PBMCs were collected pretreatment and during treatment, and were isolated and stored as previously described.

These data are taken from a study of PD-L1 blockade in urothelial cancer (dated 2017 in TCRdb). For context, the study as a whole: Every patient began therapy at some point between 2014 and 2015 and was given atezolizumab 1,200 mg intravenously every 3 weeks. About 90% of the 29 patients were identified as males with urothelial cancer of bladder origin, and a prior smoking history was reported by 18 of 29 patients. An ECOG performance status of 0 or 1 was recorded for the patients, and 0 to 3 prior chemotherapy regimens had been received by the patients. Blood samples were analyzed at two time points: 3 weeks after treatment start (second dose) and 6 weeks after treatment start. Blood samples yielded a median of around 140,000 T cells and approximately 83,000 unique TCRs, with median clonality 0.080. An exploratory multi-omic analysis was conducted of the somatic, immune and clinical correlates of response to PD-L1 blockade with atezolizumab in urothelial cancer. TCR sequencing covered pretreatment tumor samples and matched, serially collected peripheral blood taken before and after atezolizumab treatment. Durable clinical benefit was defined as progression-free survival longer than 6 months, and TCR features were also tested against progression-free and overall survival. In the same patients who had TCR sequencing, pretreatment tumors also underwent whole exome sequencing and RNA sequencing. Several patients achieved durable clinical benefit and some 20 did not. Pretreatment blood TCR-seq was available for fewer than 30 patients, at least one posttreatment blood collection was obtained for roughly 25 patients, and tumor TCR-seq was available for roughly 25 patients. Overall study outcomes, separate from this receptor: Among patients with durable benefit, tumor-associated TCR clones showed greater expansion in peripheral blood 3 weeks after treatment started (n ≈ 23, p = 0.022). A pretreatment peripheral blood TCR clonality below the median was linked to improved progression-free and overall survival. Small sample size (n of about 30) and many exploratory analyses mean the results are intended to be hypothesis-generating.

The chain uses TRBV18 and TRBJ2-7; TRBD2 agrees with 11 junctional bases. This clonotype was obtained from a man aged 55 to 70 with urothelial cancer. The material was PBMCs, obtained around atezolizumab (anti-PD-L1) treatment. For the CDR3, the sequence is CASSPNQGLAAPEQYF. The DNA sequence is as follows: TGTGCCAGCTCACCAAACCAGGGACTAGCGGCACCCGAGCAGTACTTC.